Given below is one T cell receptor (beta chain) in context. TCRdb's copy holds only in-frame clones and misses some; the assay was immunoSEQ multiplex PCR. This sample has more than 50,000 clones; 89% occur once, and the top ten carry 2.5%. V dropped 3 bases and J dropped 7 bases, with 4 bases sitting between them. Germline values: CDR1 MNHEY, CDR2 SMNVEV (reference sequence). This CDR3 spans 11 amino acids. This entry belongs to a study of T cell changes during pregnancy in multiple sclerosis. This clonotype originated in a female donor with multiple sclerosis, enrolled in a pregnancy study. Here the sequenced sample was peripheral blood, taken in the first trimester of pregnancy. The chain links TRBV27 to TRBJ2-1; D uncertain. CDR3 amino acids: CASSFMNEQFF. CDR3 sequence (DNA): TGTGCCAGCAGTTTCATGAATGAGCAGTTCTTC.